This T cell receptor (beta chain) is from a study of T cell changes during pregnancy in multiple sclerosis. Per the germline V gene, CDR1 is MNHEY and CDR2 is SVGAGI. With 2 bases removed from V and 0 bases from J, the gap between germline ends came to 10 bases. There are 16 residues in the CDR3. Here immunoSEQ multiplex PCR was the method, and the copy in TCRdb shows in-frame clones only, minus some. This sample has nearly 110,000 clones, with just under 95% found just once. Sequenced material: peripheral blood, taken after pregnancy. The TCR sequence derives from a female donor with multiple sclerosis, enrolled in a pregnancy study. The J gene is TRBJ2-2, the V gene TRBV6-5; D is perhaps TRBD1 (6 bases). CDR3 in DNA: TGTGCCAGCAGTTACGCAAAGGGGGCGAACACCGGGGAGCTGTTTTTT. Amino acids: CASSYAKGANTGELFF.